The 24 T cell receptor beta chains listed next were all sequenced from one sample in a study of T cell responses to AZD1222 COVID-19 vaccine. Sequencing used immunoSEQ multiplex PCR; TCRdb keeps in-frame clones, though not all of them. The sample lists 120,000 to 150,000 clones; approximately 89% were seen once. The material was peripheral blood, obtained 28 days after the second AZD1222 dose. These TCRs come from an adult who received the AZD1222 COVID-19 vaccine.

The chain combines TRBV6-4 with TRBJ2-1; 9 nucleotides match TRBD1. V gave up 2 bases and J gave up 2 bases; unmatched junction bases: 1. This CDR3 comprises 15 residues. Germline V lookup: CDR1 MRHNA, CDR2 SNTAGT. The CDR3 DNA follows: TGTGCCAGCAGTGACCGACAGGGGGCCTACAATGAGCAGTTCTTC. Its protein is CASSDRQGAYNEQFF.

The CDR3, as DNA: TGTGCCAGCAGCATAGGACTAGCGGGAGGCGAGACCCAGTACTTC. As protein: CASSIGLAGGETQYF. This chain joins TRBV7-3 and TRBJ2-5; 14 bases fit TRBD2. This CDR3 comprises 15 residues. The germline gives CDR1 SGHTA, CDR2 FQGTGA. V lost 5 bases and J lost 5; bases outside the gene matches: 4.

This clone appeared once. V is TRBV4-1 and J is TRBJ2-5; D gene ambiguous. The V end was cut by 1 base, the J end by 4 bases, with 10 bases between. Germline V gene data show CDR1 as MGHRA and CDR2 as YSYEKL. The length of the CDR3 is 14 residues. The CDR3 is CASSQVDGSETQYF. CDR3 coding DNA: TGCGCCAGCAGCCAAGTGGATGGGTCAGAGACCCAGTACTTC.

The V call is TRBV4-3, the J call TRBJ1-2; the match to TRBD1 covers 9 bases. The CDR3 runs to 15 residues. V gave up 1 base and J gave up 7 bases; unmatched junction bases: 7. Looked up from germline, CDR1 is LGHNA and CDR2 is YSLEER. CDR3 DNA: TGCGCCAGCAGCCAAGGGGCCGGACAGGGGACTGGCTACACCTTC. It yields the protein CASSQGAGQGTGYTF.

This CDR3 is CASSQETLSPEKLFF. DNA for the CDR3: TGCGCCAGCAGCCAAGAAACGCTCTCCCCTGAAAAACTGTTTTTT. The J gene is TRBJ1-4, the V gene TRBV4-1; D remains ambiguous. The CDR3 sequence is 15 residues long. V shed 0 bases and J shed 7 bases, with 12 bases lying between them. The germline V gene encodes CDR1 MGHRA and CDR2 YSYEKL.

The genes are TRBV5-5 and TRBJ1-5, with 7 bases that match TRBD1. Looked up from germline, CDR1 is SGHKS and CDR2 is YYEKEE (reference sequence). CDR3 length: 14 residues. V was clipped by 4 bases and J by 3 bases; unmatched bases: 4. CDR3: CASSTGTDNQPQHF. As DNA, the CDR3 is TGTGCCAGCAGCACAGGGACAGACAATCAGCCCCAGCATTTT.

J is TRBJ2-7 and V is TRBV4-2; no clear D gene. This CDR3 has 14 amino acids. Germline loops: CDR1 LGHNA, CDR2 YNFKEQ. V was pared by 0 bases and J by 5 bases, with 11 bases between. The CDR3 DNA reads as TGTGCCAGCAGCCAAGAAACGCGGCTAAACGAGCAGTACTTC. The encoded protein is CASSQETRLNEQYF.

This chain links TRBV5-4 with TRBJ1-2, with a possible D match to TRBD1 (5 bases). CDR1 SGHNT and CDR2 YYREEE come from the germline V gene (reference sequence). The CDR3 has 17 amino acids. V lost 4 bases to trimming and J lost 1 base, with 20 bases between them. This CDR3 is CASSGGTPSGGNYGYTF. CDR3 bases: TGTGCCAGCAGCGGAGGGACTCCGAGTGGGGGTAACTATGGCTACACCTTC.

The chain has TRBV4-3 and TRBJ1-6, with a possible D match to TRBD1 (5 bases). The germline V and J ends were trimmed by 0 bases and 13 bases, with 16 bases remaining between them. Germline CDR1 is LGHNA and CDR2 is YSLEER. The CDR3 has 15 amino acids. The CDR3 here is CASSQERDLPMPLHF. The CDR3 nucleotides are TGCGCCAGCAGCCAAGAGCGGGACCTTCCGATGCCCCTCCACTTT.

The V call is TRBV6-2 or TRBV6-3, the J call TRBJ2-3, with TRBD1 matching 9 bases. Looked up from germline, CDR1 is MNHEY and CDR2 is SVGEGT. J lost 2 bases, V lost 0 bases, and 9 bases had no gene match. The length of the CDR3 is 18 residues. CDR3 residues: CASSYSFGQGPVTDTQYF. In DNA form, the CDR3 reads TGTGCCAGCAGTTACTCCTTTGGACAGGGGCCGGTCACAGATACGCAGTATTTT.

V is TRBV5-4 and J is TRBJ2-3, with 9 bases identical to TRBD2. In germline, CDR1 is SGHNT, CDR2 YYREEE (reference sequence). The CDR3 runs to 17 residues. With V trimmed by 0 bases and J by 5 bases, 10 bases remained unmatched. This CDR3 is CASSLDPAGGMGDTQYF. The CDR3 coding sequence is TGTGCCAGCAGCTTGGATCCAGCGGGAGGTATGGGAGATACGCAGTATTTT.

This clone was counted once. This sequence joins TRBV25-1 and TRBJ1-1; no clear D. The V and J ends lost 8 bases and 8 bases respectively, with 21 bases between them. Germline-derived CDR1 and CDR2 are MGHDK and SYGVNS. There are 14 residues in the CDR3. Here the CDR3 reads CASGSSGSQSEAFF. CDR3 nucleotides: TGTGCCAGCGGAAGCTCAGGTAGTCAATCGGAAGCTTTCTTT. The full variable domain, in which reference TRBV25-1 and TRBJ1-1 provide the parts outside the CDR3, is EADIYQTPRYLVIGTGKKITLECSQTMGHDKMYWYQQDPGMELHLIHYSYGVNSTEKGDLSSESTVSRIRTEHFPLTLESARPSHTSQYLCASGSSGSQSEAFFGQGTRLTVV.

This rearrangement joins TRBV28 to TRBJ1-3; TRBD1 might be the D (6 bases). This CDR3 is 16 amino acids long. V gave up 10 bases and J gave up 0 bases, with 19 bases separating them. In germline, CDR1 is MDHEN, CDR2 SYDVKM. The CDR3 loop reads CATHPPGQISGNTIYF. CDR3 coding DNA: TGTGCCACCCATCCACCCGGACAGATCTCTGGAAACACCATATATTTT.

The chain couples TRBV18 to TRBJ1-1, with 7 bases lining up with TRBD1. The V and J ends lost 4 bases and 5 bases, in that order; junction bases with no gene match: 16. The V gene's germline CDR1 is KGHSH and CDR2 LQKENI. The CDR3 is made up of 17 amino acids. CDR3 in amino acids: CASSLRTAGGFQTEAFF. CDR3 nucleotide sequence: TGTGCCAGCTCACTTCGGACGGCAGGGGGTTTCCAAACTGAAGCTTTCTTT. The variable domain in full, with the rest retrieved from reference TRBV18 and TRBJ1-1, is NAGVMQNPRHLVRRRGQEARLRCSPMKGHSHVYWYRQLPEEGLKFMVYLQKENIIDESGMPKERFSAEFPKEGPSILRIQQVVRGDSAAYFCASSLRTAGGFQTEAFFGQGTRLTVV.

J is TRBJ2-3 and V is TRBV13; D remains unclear. Germline-derived CDR1 and CDR2 are PRHDT and FYEKMQ (reference sequence). The CDR3 totals 12 residues. Trimming took 4 bases from V and 5 from J, leaving 7 bases between them. The CDR3 DNA sequence: TGTGCCAGCAGCTCCTCAGGAGATACGCAGTATTTT. Translating gives CASSSSGDTQYF.

The rearrangement joins TRBV11-2 to TRBJ2-6; D possibly matches TRBD1 or TRBD2 (5 bases each). The V gene's germline CDR1 is SGHAT and CDR2 FQNNGV. The V gene lost 6 bases and the J gene lost 1 base, with 22 bases spanning the gap. The CDR3 sequence is 19 residues long. For the CDR3, the DNA is TGTGCCAGCAGGAAACCGGGGCAGGGAAGTTTATCTGGGGCCAACGTCCTGACTTTC. This codes for CASRKPGQGSLSGANVLTF.

The V gene is TRBV19, the J gene TRBJ1-2; D unresolved. The V gene lost 4 bases and the J gene lost 0 bases, with 15 bases spanning the gap. CDR1 and CDR2 (germline): LNHDA, SQIVND (reference sequence). The length of the CDR3 is 16 residues. CDR3 bases: TGTGCCAGTAGTAGAGAGGGCTCCATACCTAACTATGGCTACACCTTC. Its translation is CASSREGSIPNYGYTF.

This chain joins TRBV7-8 and TRBJ2-1; D is perhaps TRBD2 (5 bases). CDR3 length equals 17 residues. The V end was cut by 5 bases, the J end by 2 bases, with 19 bases between. The germline V gene encodes CDR1 SGHVS and CDR2 FQNEAQ. The DNA for the CDR3 is TGTGCCAGCAGCCCTCGGGGATGGCGGGCCGCCTACAATGAGCAGTTCTTC. This translates into CASSPRGWRAAYNEQFF.

V gene TRBV7-2 combines with J gene TRBJ2-5, with no clear D. The CDR3 has 12 residues. With 4 bases removed from V and 12 bases from J, the gap between germline ends came to 15 bases. Per germline, CDR1 SGHTA and CDR2 FQGNSA. CDR3 amino acids: CASSSTRSTKYF. The CDR3 nucleotides are TGTGCCAGCAGCTCGACGCGCTCAACAAAGTACTTC.

This chain joins TRBV25-1 and TRBJ1-2, with D uncertain. V lost 8 bases and J 2 bases, leaving 12 bases between the germline ends. The CDR3 loop spans 13 amino acids. Germline V gives CDR1 MGHDK, CDR2 SYGVNS. The CDR3 coding sequence is TGTGCCAGCCGTTTGCGGGGAAACTATGGCTACACCTTC. Protein: CASRLRGNYGYTF.

For the CDR3, the DNA is TGTGCCAGCAGCCAAGGGGGGGCCCATTCGGGCTATGGCTACACCTTC. Its translation is CASSQGGAHSGYGYTF. The rearrangement links TRBV4-2 to TRBJ1-2, with a possible D match to TRBD1 (6 bases). The CDR3 has 16 amino acids. Germline V gene data show CDR1 as LGHNA and CDR2 as YNFKEQ. V lost 1 base and J lost 4, with 16 bases in between.

The chain recombines TRBV9 with TRBJ2-3; 8 bases match TRBD2. Looked up from germline, CDR1 is SGDLS and CDR2 is YYNGEE. After removal of 0 bases from V and 5 bases from J, the junction contained 8 bases not matched to a gene. This CDR3 comprises 16 residues. This CDR3 reads CASSVVSGNGKDTQYF. Written as DNA, the CDR3 is TGTGCCAGCAGCGTAGTTAGCGGGAATGGTAAAGATACGCAGTATTTT. Using reference TRBV9 and TRBJ2-3 for the parts outside the CDR3, the full variable domain is DSGVTQTPKHLITATGQRVTLRCSPRSGDLSVYWYQQSLDQGLQFLIQYYNGEERAKGNILERFSAQQFPDLHSELNLSSLELGDSALYFCASSVVSGNGKDTQYFGPGTRLTVL.

V usage is TRBV5-1 and J usage is TRBJ2-1, with 12 bases lining up with TRBD2. The J segment lost 6 bases and the V segment lost 0 bases, leaving 1 base of the junction unmatched. Per the germline V gene, CDR1 is SGHRS and CDR2 is YFSETQ. The CDR3 sequence is 15 residues long. CDR3 coding DNA: TGCGCCAGCAGCTTGGGACTAGCGGGAGTCAATGAGCAGTTCTTC. Translated, it gives CASSLGLAGVNEQFF.

This clone was observed once. The gene calls are TRBV27 and TRBJ2-2, with TRBD2 as a possible D gene (5 bases). The ends were cut back, 3 bases at V and 4 bases at J, with 9 bases in the middle. Germline V CDR1 and CDR2: MNHEY, SMNVEV (reference sequence). The CDR3 consists of 14 residues. The CDR3 here is CASSLRRGTGELFF. The CDR3 DNA sequence: TGTGCCAGCAGTTTGCGACGGGGCACCGGGGAGCTGTTTTTT.